This T cell receptor (beta chain) was captured in a study of CD8 T cells in ankylosing spondylitis. Study-level points and caveats: Reportedly, disease-linked clones are significantly enriched in ankylosing spondylitis patients' matched synovial fluid. Ankylosing spondylitis blood seemed to carry a telltale TCR beta motif made of several highly homologous variants.

The TCR beta libraries were generated through quantitative 5'-RACE incorporating molecular barcodes. One entry per CDR3 protein results from TCRdb running MiXCR on the 5' RACE reads. This table holds about 7,000 distinct CDR3 sequences, approximately 3% found once. In this sample, this clonotype turned up many times. Its cognate antigen is unknown. V was shortened by 4 bases and J by 6 bases, with 17 bases between the two germline ends. From germline, CDR1 is SGDLS and CDR2 YYNGEE. This CDR3 region has 15 residues. The chain couples TRBV9 to TRBJ1-5; possible D gene TRBD1, 6 bases. This TCR derives from a female donor with ankylosing spondylitis or in good health (not recorded which). Sequencing was done on a sample of blood, either unsorted or a sorted T cell fraction (not recorded which). This chain's CDR3 is CASSTDGGRIQPQHF. The CDR3, as DNA: TGTGCCAGCAGCACAGACGGGGGGCGCATTCAGCCCCAGCATTTT.